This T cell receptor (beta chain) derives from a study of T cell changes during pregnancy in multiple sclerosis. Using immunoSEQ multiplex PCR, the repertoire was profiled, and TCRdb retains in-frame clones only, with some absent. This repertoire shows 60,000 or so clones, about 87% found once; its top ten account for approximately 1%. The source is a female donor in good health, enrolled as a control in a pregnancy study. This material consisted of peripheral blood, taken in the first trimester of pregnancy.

The CDR3 coding sequence is TGTGCCAGCGGGGGGGGCGGTGGCACCGGGGAGCTGTTTTTT. Residues: CASGGGGGTGELFF. The chain recombines TRBV7-8 with TRBJ2-2; tentatively, D is TRBD2 (7 bases). Trimming took off 8 bases at V and 4 bases at J, with 14 bases between the two ends. Looked up from germline, CDR1 is SGHVS and CDR2 is FQNEAQ. This CDR3 spans 14 amino acids. Full variable domain (rest looked up from reference TRBV7-8 and TRBJ2-2): GAGVSQSPRYKVAKRGQDVALRCDPISGHVSLFWYQQALGQGPEFLTYFQNEAQLDKSGLPSDRFFAERPEGSVSTLKIQRTQQEDSAVYLCASGGGGGTGELFFGEGSRLTVL.